These T cell receptor beta chains were read from a single sample in a study of identical twins. TCRdb called the 5' RACE reads again in MiXCR, with one record for every CDR3 protein. The table has about 240,000 distinct CDR3 sequences, approximately 12% seen once. This sample also belongs to another study, concerning yellow fever vaccine responses in identical twins.

What was sequenced was memory (CD45RO+) T cells sorted from blood. The receptors come from a young woman in good health. Each CDR3 is given with its conserved first and last residue. Size is omitted from some rows. Given values are once, few, many or a class for expanded clones.

V	length	J	size	CDR3
TRBV7-9	13	TRBJ1-2	many	CASSFGGLYGYTF
TRBV10-2	12	TRBJ2-5	many	CASAELGETQYF
TRBV28	15	TRBJ1-5	few	CASTTMGEAHQPQHF
TRBV4-3	14	TRBJ1-1	.	CASSPDRANTEAFF
TRBV6-2/TRBV6-3	17	TRBJ2-1	few	CASSYSLASGIYNEQFF
TRBV24-1	16	TRBJ2-5	few	CATSALGTGEGETQYF
TRBV11-2	15	TRBJ2-5	few	CASSLRGGRQETQYF
TRBV4-1	12	TRBJ2-1	.	CASGRGESEQFF
TRBV20-1	12	TRBJ2-7	.	CRRTSGSYEQYF
TRBV6-1	15	TRBJ1-2	.	CASRGGALGNYGYTF
TRBV18	15	TRBJ2-3	few	CASSPNQGYADTQYF
TRBV11-2	15	TRBJ1-1	.	CASSAVRGGSTEAFF
TRBV19	13	TRBJ2-5	.	CASSMTGRETQYF